These 21 T cell receptor beta chains originate from one sample sequenced in a study of T cells after yellow fever vaccination. MiXCR was run by TCRdb on the 5' RACE reads, yielding one entry per CDR3 protein. The table has hundreds of thousands of distinct CDR3 sequences, about 3.5% seen once; the top ten hold roughly a quarter. Here the sequenced sample was PBMCs, taken on the day of the yellow fever booster vaccination. These receptors were obtained from a man younger than 30 who received the YFV17D yellow fever vaccine.

The rearrangement joins TRBV5-1 to TRBJ1-5, with no clear D. The germline V gene encodes CDR1 SGHRS and CDR2 YFSETQ. This CDR3 is 15 amino acids long. V shed 5 bases and J shed 5 bases, with 17 bases lying between them. The CDR3 here is CASSPLPAEDQPQHF. In DNA form, the CDR3 reads TGCGCCAGCAGTCCACTCCCGGCCGAAGATCAGCCCCAGCATTTT.

This sequence joins TRBV7-9 and TRBJ2-2; D is uncertain. Trimming removed 6 bases at V and 5 bases at J, with 16 bases between. The CDR3 sequence is 15 residues long. Germline loops: CDR1 SEHNR, CDR2 FQNEAQ (reference sequence). This chain's CDR3 is CASSFSGRLTGELFF. CDR3 bases: TGTGCCAGCAGTTTTTCCGGGCGCCTTACCGGGGAGCTGTTTTTT.

A few counts support this clonotype. The V call is TRBV11-2, the J call TRBJ1-3; no reliable D call. The CDR3 is made up of 15 amino acids. The germline V gene encodes CDR1 SGHAT and CDR2 FQNNGV. Trimming took off 3 bases at V and 0 bases at J, with 9 bases between the two ends. CDR3 in DNA: TGTGCCAGCAGCTTTGGCTCTAGCTCTGGAAACACCATATATTTT. Amino acid sequence: CASSFGSSSGNTIYF.

This clonotype was observed many times. The chain has TRBV14 and TRBJ2-1; 10 positions agree with TRBD1. Per the germline V gene, CDR1 is SGHDN and CDR2 is FVKESK. CDR3 size: 15 residues. Losses at the gene ends were 5 bases for V and 6 bases for J; bases not matched to a gene: 7. The CDR3 region has the DNA TGTGCCAGCAGCTTAGACAGGGGGCGATCCAATGAGCAGTTCTTC. It translates to CASSLDRGRSNEQFF.

This CDR3 is CASSIGGYNSPLHF. CDR3 nucleotide sequence: TGTGCCAGCAGCATAGGGGGGTATAATTCACCCCTCCACTTT. This sequence joins TRBV12-3 or TRBV12-4 and TRBJ1-6; TRBD1 is a possible D gene (6 bases). The germline V and J ends were trimmed by 6 bases and 4 bases, with 10 bases remaining between them. The CDR3 sequence is 14 residues long.

This clonotype has only a few counts. This sequence joins TRBV27 and TRBJ2-7; D is unclear. The germline gives CDR1 MNHEY, CDR2 SMNVEV (reference sequence). The CDR3 runs to 12 residues. The V gene lost 8 bases and the J gene lost 5 bases, with 13 bases spanning the gap. The CDR3 is CASSQKGNEQYF. Here the CDR3 DNA reads TGTGCCAGCTCCCAAAAGGGTAACGAGCAGTACTTC.

This clonotype was observed at least ten times. The V call is TRBV10-3, the J call TRBJ1-2; 10 bases map to TRBD1. Germline V gene lookup returns CDR1 ENHRY and CDR2 SYGVKD. V lost 5 bases to trimming and J lost 6 bases; unmatched junction nucleotides: 9. This CDR3 is built from 15 residues. The CDR3 is CAISRTPGTGDGYTF. CDR3 DNA: TGTGCCATCAGTAGAACACCCGGGACAGGGGATGGCTACACCTTC.

Worth noting for this clonotype: This sequence may be a read error, since a much larger clone differs from it by one base. This rearrangement joins TRBV10-3 to TRBJ2-7; D is perhaps TRBD1 (6 bases). The CDR3 runs to 13 residues. Germline V gives CDR1 ENHRY, CDR2 SYGVKD. V was shortened by 0 bases and J by 6 bases, with 9 bases between the two germline ends. The CDR3 nucleotides read TGTGCCATCAGTGAGTCACAGGGATTCGAGCAGTACGTC. Its translation: CAISESQGFEQYV.

The V and J genes are TRBV7-2 and TRBJ2-5, with D perhaps TRBD1 (6 bases). The germline gives CDR1 SGHTA, CDR2 FQGNSA. The CDR3 runs to 15 residues. Between the trimmed V and J ends, which lost 1 base and 5 bases, there was a span of 14 bases. CDR3 loop: CASSLVGQLGETQYF. The DNA of the CDR3 is TGTGCCAGCAGCTTAGTCGGACAGCTGGGGGAGACCCAGTACTTC. Drawing the rest from reference TRBV7-2 and TRBJ2-5, the complete variable domain is GAGVSQSPSNKVTEKGKDVELRCDPISGHTALYWYRQSLGQGLEFLIYFQGNSAPDKSGLPSDRFSAERTGGSVSTLTIQRTQQEDSAVYLCASSLVGQLGETQYFGPGTRLLVL.

This clonotype was counted many times. The gene calls are TRBV15 and TRBJ2-7, with no clear D. Germline CDR1 and CDR2: LNHNV and YYDKDF (reference sequence). The CDR3 length is 15 residues. V lost 3 bases and J 3 bases, leaving 15 bases between the germline ends. The DNA for the CDR3 is TGTGCCACCAGCAGTCTTCGGAGACGAAACTACGAGCAGTACTTC. Its translation is CATSSLRRRNYEQYF.

This clonotype occurred a few times. The chain recombines TRBV4-3 with TRBJ1-2, with D possibly being TRBD1 (6 bases). Trimming cost V 2 bases and J 7 bases, with 17 bases left between them. This CDR3 has 15 amino acids. The germline gives CDR1 LGHNA, CDR2 YSLEER. This CDR3 is CASSQTPGQSSGYTF. In DNA, the CDR3 is TGCGCCAGCAGCCAAACTCCGGGACAAAGTAGTGGCTACACCTTC.

This clonotype has at least ten counts. The CDR3, as DNA: TGCGCCAGCAGTCAATCGAAGGGTGAGCAGTTCTTC. Its translation is CASSQSKGEQFF. This rearrangement joins TRBV23-1 to TRBJ2-1; D gene unclear. Being an ORF, TRBV23-1 has a function that is uncertain. Trimming took 0 bases from V and 9 from J, leaving 6 bases between them. This CDR3 is built from 12 residues.

V and J are TRBV28 and TRBJ1-5, with D possibly being TRBD1 (5 bases). CDR3 length equals 16 residues. CDR1 and CDR2 from the germline V gene are MDHEN and SYDVKM. The V gene lost 5 bases and the J gene lost 2 bases, with 16 bases spanning the gap. CDR3 sequence: CASSPQGGGGNQPQHF. In nucleotides, the CDR3 is TGTGCCAGCAGTCCTCAGGGAGGCGGGGGCAATCAGCCCCAGCATTTT.

DNA for the CDR3: TGTGCCAGTAGTAGAACCGGGACCGACACCTACGAGCAGTACTTC. Protein: CASSRTGTDTYEQYF. The chain has TRBV19 and TRBJ2-7; D possibly uses TRBD1 or TRBD2 (5 bases each). Trimming pared 4 bases from V and 2 bases from J, leaving 15 bases between. The CDR3 has 15 residues. The V gene's germline CDR1 is LNHDA and CDR2 SQIVND (reference sequence).

The rearrangement links TRBV4-3 to TRBJ2-3; the match to TRBD1 covers 7 bases. This CDR3 region has 15 residues. V trimming: 3 bases; J trimming: 3 bases; junction bases outside the gene matches: 6. Looked up from germline, CDR1 is LGHNA and CDR2 is YSLEER. CDR3 in amino acids: CASSQRDRATDTQYF. The CDR3 nucleotides are TGCGCCAGCAGCCAGAGAGACAGGGCAACAGATACGCAGTATTTT.

This clonotype was recorded many times. The chain combines TRBV7-2 with TRBJ2-1; 10 nucleotides match TRBD2. The V gene end was trimmed by 5 bases and the J gene end by 3 bases; junction bases not matched to a gene: 4. This CDR3 is built from 15 residues. Looked up from germline, CDR1 is SGHTA and CDR2 is FQGNSA. CDR3 sequence (DNA): TGTGCCAGCAGCCAGCGGGGGGGCCGCTACAATGAGCAGTTCTTC. It yields the protein CASSQRGGRYNEQFF.

The V call is TRBV21-1, the J call TRBJ2-4; TRBD2, the table's D call, was not compared with the DNA. TRBV21-1 is tagged as a pseudogene. The CDR3 is made up of 17 amino acids. The CDR3 DNA sequence: TGTGCCAGCAGCACCCACCCGGAGGGGCTAGCCAAAAACATTCAGTACTTC. Encoded protein: CASSTHPEGLAKNIQYF.

This clonotype was found many times. The gene calls are TRBV20-1 and TRBJ1-6; D gene ambiguous. V was pared by 7 bases and J by 0 bases, with 7 bases between. CDR3 length: 13 amino acids. The germline gives CDR1 DFQATT, CDR2 SNEGSKA (reference sequence). CDR3 in amino acids: CSGRSSYNSPLHF. CDR3 DNA sequence: TGCAGTGGAAGGAGCTCCTATAATTCACCCCTCCACTTT.

The chain employs TRBV7-9 and TRBJ2-3, with D perhaps being TRBD1 or TRBD2 (6 bases each). Germline V gives CDR1 SEHNR, CDR2 FQNEAQ (reference sequence). The CDR3 consists of 15 residues. V was shortened by 2 bases and J by 6 bases, with 15 bases between the two germline ends. This chain's CDR3 is CASSLPDGGGDTQYF. CDR3 coding DNA: TGTGCCAGCAGCTTACCCGACGGGGGCGGGGATACGCAGTATTTT.

V is TRBV2 and J is TRBJ2-1, with TRBD1 matching 7 bases. The CDR3 has 15 residues. V dropped 2 bases and J dropped 4; count of bases not matched to a gene: 5. Germline-derived CDR1 and CDR2 are SNHLY and FYNNEI. The CDR3 spells CASSERDSLYNEQFF. The CDR3 nucleotides are TGTGCCAGCAGTGAACGGGACAGCCTATACAATGAGCAGTTCTTC.

This clonotype was seen many times. The chain uses TRBV6-4 and TRBJ2-3, with D unclear. The V end lost 3 bases, the J end lost 1 base, and 5 bases lay between the germline ends. The CDR3 is 13 amino acids. CDR1 and CDR2 from the germline V gene are MRHNA and SNTAGT. The CDR3 loop is CASSEKGTDTQYF. Here the CDR3 DNA reads TGTGCCAGCAGTGAAAAGGGCACAGATACGCAGTATTTT.